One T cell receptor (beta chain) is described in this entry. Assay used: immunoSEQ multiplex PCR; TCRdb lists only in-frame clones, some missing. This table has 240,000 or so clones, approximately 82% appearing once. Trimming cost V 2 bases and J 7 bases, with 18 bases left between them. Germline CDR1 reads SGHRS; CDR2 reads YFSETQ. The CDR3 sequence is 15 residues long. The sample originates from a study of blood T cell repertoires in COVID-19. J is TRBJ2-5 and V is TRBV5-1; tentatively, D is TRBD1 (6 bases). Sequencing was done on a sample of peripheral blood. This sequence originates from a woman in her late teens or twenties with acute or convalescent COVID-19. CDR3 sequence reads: CASSLGDRSFGTQYF. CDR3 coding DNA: TGCGCCAGCAGCTTAGGTGACAGGTCTTTCGGGACCCAGTACTTC. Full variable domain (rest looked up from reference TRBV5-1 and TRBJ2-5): KAGVTQTPRYLIKTRGQQVTLSCSPISGHRSVSWYQQTPGQGLQFLFEYFSETQRNKGNFPGRFSGRQFSNSRSEMNVSTLELGDSALYLCASSLGDRSFGTQYFGPGTRLLVL.